A selection of T cell receptor beta chains follows, all from one sample in a study of molecular identifiers for immune sequencing clone quantification. One entry per CDR3 protein, called by TCRdb with MiXCR from the PCR reads. The data contain fewer than 350,000 distinct CDR3 sequences, 20% to 25% of them seen just once; the ten biggest clones take up about 0.79%. The sample taken for sequencing was naive CD8+ T cells from blood, with Jurkat cell RNA spiked in. The receptors here all came from a human donor in good health. Some libraries in this study had Jurkat cell RNA spiked in. The CDR3 runs from the conserved cysteine through the conserved F or W. A D gene is named only where the DNA matches it firmly. For some rows the clone size is stated as once, few or many, or as a class when expanded; others skip it.

abundance | d_gene | j_gene | v_gene | CDR3aa | CDR3nt
many | TRBD1 | TRBJ1-1 | TRBV6-5 | CASSLGQGGHTEAFF | TGTGCCAGCAGTCTCGGACAGGGAGGTCACACTGAAGCTTTCTTT
few | - | TRBJ2-7 | TRBV7-9 | CASSLTGQGPYEQYF | TGTGCCAGCAGCCTAACAGGGCAGGGGCCCTACGAGCAGTACTTC
- | - | TRBJ2-5 | TRBV7-9 | CASSPLGRDIETQYF | TGTGCCAGCAGCCCTCTAGGTCGGGATATAGAGACCCAGTACTTC
few | - | TRBJ2-2 | TRBV28 | CASSPPGGGGELFF | TGTGCCAGCAGCCCCCCCGGGGGCGGCGGGGAGCTGTTTTTT
many | - | TRBJ2-6 | TRBV12-3/TRBV12-4 | CASSLELYFSGANVLTF | TGTGCCAGCAGTTTAGAACTGTATTTCTCTGGGGCCAACGTCCTGACTTTC
few | - | TRBJ1-4 | TRBV12-3/TRBV12-4 | CASSLVDEKLFF | TGTGCCAGCAGTTTAGTTGATGAAAAACTGTTTTTT
many | TRBD2 | TRBJ2-3 | TRBV20-1 | CSTWQAGDTDTQYF | TGCAGTACCTGGCAGGCGGGGGATACAGATACGCAGTATTTT
many | - | TRBJ2-5 | TRBV5-1 | CASSLGEVQETQYF | TGCGCCAGCAGCTTGGGGGAGGTCCAAGAGACCCAGTACTTC
many | - | TRBJ1-1 | TRBV4-3 | CASSQDNWSNTEAFF | TGCGCCAGCAGCCAAGATAATTGGTCGAACACTGAAGCTTTCTTT
many | - | TRBJ2-3 | TRBV4-3 | CASSRRSGPDTQYF | TGCGCCAGCAGCCGCCGATCGGGGCCAGATACGCAGTATTTT
many | - | TRBJ2-7 | TRBV5-1 | CASSAPGLSYEQYF | TGCGCCAGCAGCGCCCCGGGCCTCTCCTACGAGCAGTACTTC
few | - | TRBJ1-5 | TRBV15 | CATSRGQLRPQHF | TGTGCCACCAGCAGAGGACAGCTACGGCCCCAGCATTTT
- | - | TRBJ2-1 | TRBV24-1 | CATSGGFEQFF | TGTGCCACCAGTGGGGGGTTTGAGCAGTTCTTC
many | - | TRBJ1-5 | TRBV12-3/TRBV12-4 | CASSLQNSNQPQHF | TGTGCCAGCAGTTTACAGAATAGCAATCAGCCCCAGCATTTT
many | - | TRBJ2-7 | TRBV5-1 | CASSLAQGTSYEQYF | TGCGCCAGCAGCTTGGCCCAGGGGACCTCGTACGAGCAGTACTTC
- | - | TRBJ2-5 | TRBV10-3 | CAISESGLSQETQYF | TGTGCCATCAGTGAGTCGGGTCTTTCTCAAGAGACCCAGTACTTC
few | - | TRBJ2-3 | TRBV30 | CAWSGRADTQYF | TGTGCCTGGAGTGGACGGGCAGATACGCAGTATTTT
few | - | TRBJ1-1 | TRBV2 | CASSEVAGGPRDTEAFF | TGTGCCAGCAGTGAAGTGGCGGGGGGGCCACGGGACACTGAAGCTTTCTTT
many | TRBD1 | TRBJ2-3 | TRBV14 | CASSQGPTQGADTQYF | TGTGCCAGCAGCCAAGGCCCCACCCAGGGGGCAGATACGCAGTATTTT
- | - | TRBJ2-3 | TRBV7-9 | CASSLAQTGTDTQYF | TGTGCCAGCAGCTTAGCCCAAACCGGGACAGATACGCAGTATTTT
few | - | TRBJ1-4 | TRBV14 | CASSQDGAEKLFF | TGTGCCAGCAGCCAAGACGGGGCGGAAAAACTGTTTTTT
many | - | TRBJ2-3 | TRBV12-3/TRBV12-4 | CASRPSHRQRDDLSTDTQYF | TGTGCCAGCAGACCTAGCCATCGACAGAGGGATGATCTGAGCACAGATACGCAGTATTTT
- | TRBD1 | TRBJ2-7 | TRBV28 | CASERPGGYEQYF | TGTGCCAGCGAAAGGCCAGGGGGCTACGAGCAGTACTTC
many | TRBD2 | TRBJ2-3 | TRBV12-3/TRBV12-4 | CASSFTGTSHNADTQYF | TGTGCCAGCAGTTTCACCGGGACTAGTCATAACGCAGATACGCAGTATTTT
many | - | TRBJ2-3 | TRBV29-1 | CSVEGVAELLTDTQYF | TGCAGCGTTGAAGGGGTAGCGGAATTACTCACAGATACGCAGTATTTT
many | TRBD1 | TRBJ1-2 | TRBV29-1 | CSVEPWTGQSYGYTF | TGCAGCGTTGAACCATGGACAGGCCAGTCCTATGGCTACACCTTC
many | TRBD2 | TRBJ2-3 | TRBV13 | CASSRGTSGRVSDTQYF | TGTGCCAGCAGCCGCGGGACTAGCGGGAGGGTATCAGATACGCAGTATTTT
- | TRBD2 | TRBJ2-7 | TRBV6-2/TRBV6-3 | CASGYGGNYEQYF | TGTGCCAGCGGTTACGGGGGGAACTACGAGCAGTACTTC
many | - | TRBJ2-3 | TRBV7-9 | CASSLVGAADTQYF | TGTGCCAGCAGCTTAGTAGGGGCGGCAGATACGCAGTATTTT
- | TRBD1 | TRBJ2-3 | TRBV3-1 | CASSPSDRGISTDTQYF | TGTGCCAGCAGCCCTTCGGACAGGGGAATTAGCACAGATACGCAGTATTTT
- | - | TRBJ2-2 | TRBV9 | CASSPSAGTGELFF | TGTGCCAGCAGCCCCTCGGCGGGAACCGGGGAGCTGTTTTTT
many | - | TRBJ2-5 | TRBV29-1 | CSVEDPSHPKETQYF | TGCAGCGTTGAAGATCCGTCACACCCCAAAGAGACCCAGTACTTC
many | TRBD1 | TRBJ2-7 | TRBV5-1 | CASSWNGQANEQYF | TGCGCCAGCAGCTGGAACGGACAGGCAAACGAGCAGTACTTC
- | - | TRBJ2-5 | TRBV11-2 | CASSSRSEPQETQYF | TGTGCCAGCAGCTCCAGGTCGGAGCCACAAGAGACCCAGTACTTC
many | - | TRBJ2-3 | TRBV21-1 | CASNSSPYLAALTTDTQYF | TGTGCCAGCAACTCTTCCCCCTATCTAGCGGCGCTTACCACAGATACGCAGTATTTT